The 17 T cell receptor beta chains listed next were all sequenced from one sample in a study of T cell responses to AZD1222 COVID-19 vaccine. The assay was immunoSEQ multiplex PCR, and TCRdb's table has in-frame clones only and misses some. The data contain about 37,000 clones, 75% to 90% of them seen just once; the ten biggest clones take up approximately 6.8%. The specimen was peripheral blood, collected on day 0 of AZD1222 vaccination. The receptors were gathered from an adult in good health.

In DNA, the CDR3 is TGCGCCAGCAGCCAAAGGCACTTGAATGGTGAAAAACTGTTTTTT. Amino acid sequence: CASSQRHLNGEKLFF. The V gene is TRBV4-3, the J gene TRBJ1-4; no reliable D call. The germline V gene has CDR1 LGHNA and CDR2 YSLEER. The CDR3 loop spans 15 amino acids. V gave up 2 bases and J gave up 7 bases, with 14 bases separating them.

The count of this clone is one. This chain links TRBV5-6 with TRBJ1-5; D gene uncertain. V lost 0 bases to trimming and J lost 0 bases, with 10 bases between them. From germline, CDR1 is SGHDT and CDR2 YYEEEE. The CDR3 has 16 residues. DNA for the CDR3: TGTGCCAGCAGCTTGGGGGCGGGTTCTAGCAATCAGCCCCAGCATTTT. This translates into CASSLGAGSSNQPQHF.

The chain links TRBV5-6 to TRBJ2-5; 7 positions match TRBD2. V gave up 3 bases and J gave up 2 bases; unmatched junction bases: 1. The CDR3 totals 13 residues. CDR1 and CDR2 from the germline V gene are SGHDT and YYEEEE. The CDR3 nucleotides are TGTGCCAGCAGCTGGGGACTACAAGAGACCCAGTACTTC. Protein: CASSWGLQETQYF.

V and J are TRBV9 and TRBJ2-2; possible D gene TRBD1, 6 bases. The V end lost 1 base, the J end lost 5 bases, and 12 bases lay between the germline ends. CDR1 and CDR2 (germline): SGDLS, YYNGEE. This CDR3 has 15 residues. The CDR3, as DNA: TGTGCCAGCAGCGTACACAGGGATTTTACCGGGGAGCTGTTTTTT. This translates into CASSVHRDFTGELFF.

Here the CDR3 reads CASSLGGVSTDTQYF. CDR3 nucleotide sequence: TGTGCCAGCAGCTTAGGTGGGGTAAGCACAGATACGCAGTATTTT. The chain uses TRBV11-2 and TRBJ2-3; no clear D. Trimming removed 1 base at V and 0 bases at J, with 8 bases between. This CDR3 region has 15 residues. Germline lookup yields CDR1 SGHAT and CDR2 FQNNGV.

V usage is TRBV28 and J usage is TRBJ2-1; the D gene is possibly TRBD1 (5 bases). The CDR3 totals 15 residues. V dropped 11 bases and J dropped 4 bases, with 21 bases sitting between them. CDR1 MDHEN and CDR2 SYDVKM come from the germline V gene. The chain's CDR3 is CAGALRGTGYNEQFF. The CDR3 DNA reads as TGTGCCGGAGCACTTAGGGGCACTGGGTACAATGAGCAGTTCTTC.

J is TRBJ2-3 and V is TRBV18; possible D gene TRBD2, 6 bases. The ends were cut back, 3 bases at V and 3 bases at J, with 10 bases in the middle. CDR3 length equals 14 residues. Per germline, CDR1 KGHSH and CDR2 LQKENI. The DNA of the CDR3 is TGTGCCAGCTCACCTCCGGGACTGACAGATACGCAGTATTTT. This encodes CASSPPGLTDTQYF.

The gene calls are TRBV28 and TRBJ2-1; TRBD2 agrees at 9 bases. Trimming took 10 bases from V and 4 from J; bases not matched to a gene: 11. CDR1 and CDR2 (germline): MDHEN, SYDVKM. The CDR3 is made up of 15 amino acids. This CDR3 reads CATGGASGDYNEQFF. In DNA, the CDR3 is TGTGCCACCGGTGGGGCTAGCGGGGATTACAATGAGCAGTTCTTC.

The chain has TRBV6-5 and TRBJ1-4, with D unclear. The germline CDR1 and CDR2 sequences are MNHEY and SVGAGI. Trimming took off 7 bases at V and 8 bases at J, with 20 bases between the two ends. This CDR3 spans 15 amino acids. CDR3 protein: CASTTVAGAGEKLFF. The CDR3 nucleotides read TGTGCCAGCACTACCGTCGCAGGCGCTGGGGAAAAACTGTTTTTT.

V and J are TRBV28 and TRBJ2-7; D is perhaps TRBD1 (6 bases). The V end was cut by 5 bases, the J end by 3 bases, with 20 bases between. Germline values: CDR1 MDHEN, CDR2 SYDVKM. The CDR3 is made up of 16 amino acids. The CDR3 is CASSPGAGVDGYEQYF. The CDR3 coding sequence is TGTGCCAGCAGTCCAGGGGCGGGCGTCGATGGCTACGAGCAGTACTTC.

This clone has only one observation. V is TRBV9 and J is TRBJ2-7, with 7 positions matching TRBD1. The V gene's germline CDR1 is SGDLS and CDR2 YYNGEE. The junction had 15 bases not matched to a gene; V was cut back by 5 bases and J by 1 base. CDR3 length equals 17 residues. CDR3 loop: CASRDYNRGPISYEQYF. DNA of the CDR3: TGTGCCAGCAGAGATTATAACAGGGGCCCTATTTCCTACGAGCAGTACTTC. Drawing the rest from reference TRBV9 and TRBJ2-7, the complete variable domain is DSGVTQTPKHLITATGQRVTLRCSPRSGDLSVYWYQQSLDQGLQFLIQYYNGEERAKGNILERFSAQQFPDLHSELNLSSLELGDSALYFCASRDYNRGPISYEQYFGPGTRLTVT.

This clone has a single count. V is TRBV5-1 and J is TRBJ2-3; 13 bases map to TRBD2. Unmatched junction bases numbered 5, after V lost 5 bases and J lost 2 bases. This CDR3 is 16 amino acids long. The V gene's germline CDR1 is SGHRS and CDR2 YFSETQ. This CDR3 is CASRFGLAGVTDTQYF. In DNA, the CDR3 is TGCGCCAGCAGATTTGGACTAGCGGGAGTCACAGATACGCAGTATTTT.

The V and J genes are TRBV7-2 and TRBJ2-7; TRBD1 aligns across 7 bases. CDR3 length equals 13 residues. Germline loops: CDR1 SGHTA, CDR2 FQGNSA. V lost 5 bases to trimming and J lost 5 bases; unmatched junction nucleotides: 6. DNA for the CDR3: TGTGCCAGCAGCGAGCGACAGGGCCACGAGCAGTACTTC. Residues: CASSERQGHEQYF.

The chain couples TRBV5-8 to TRBJ1-6, with D unresolved. The germline CDR1 and CDR2 sequences are SGHTS and YDEGEE. V shed 0 bases and J shed 8 bases, with 12 bases lying between them. The CDR3 consists of 15 residues. CDR3 nucleotide sequence: TGTGCCAGCAGCTTGGCGGGGAATAGGGATTCACCCCTCCACTTT. Its translation is CASSLAGNRDSPLHF.

This chain uses TRBV6-5 with TRBJ2-7; no clear D. Germline CDR1 MNHEY, CDR2 SVGAGI. The CDR3 spans 15 residues. Between the trimmed V and J ends, which lost 0 bases and 0 bases, there was a span of 9 bases. CDR3 residues: CASSYSQMSSYEQYF. CDR3 bases: TGTGCCAGCAGTTACTCCCAGATGAGCTCCTACGAGCAGTACTTC.

The gene calls are TRBV7-2 and TRBJ1-4; the match to TRBD1 covers 7 bases. CDR1 is SGHTA and CDR2 is FQGNSA in the germline V gene. V gave up 2 bases and J gave up 8 bases; unmatched junction bases: 5. The CDR3 loop spans 14 amino acids. CDR3 nucleotides: TGTGCCAGCAGCTTATCAGGGGGAGGGGAAAAACTGTTTTTT. Translating it yields CASSLSGGGEKLFF.

The chain employs TRBV7-9 and TRBJ1-6; 10 bases match TRBD1. CDR1 is SEHNR and CDR2 is FQNEAQ in the germline V gene (reference sequence). The CDR3 has 16 residues. Trimming removed 1 base from V and 9 bases from J; junction bases left unmatched: 6. In DNA form, the CDR3 reads TGTGCCAGCAGCTTAGGTTCGGGGACAGGGGCTTCACCCCTCCACTTT. This sequence encodes CASSLGSGTGASPLHF.